This is a list of T cell receptor beta chains from one sample in a study of Graves' ophthalmopathy and Graves' hyperthyroidism. TCRdb re-derived calls from the multiplex PCR reads in MiXCR, one entry per CDR3 protein. The repertoire includes roughly 230,000 distinct CDR3 sequences, 20% to 25% of them detected once, and 43% sits in the top ten. Sequencing used peripheral blood. The receptors stem from a woman in her forties or fifties with Graves' ophthalmopathy. The CDR3 runs from the conserved cysteine through the conserved F or W. D genes are given only for firm matches. Clone sizes are given selectively: once, few, many, or a class where the clone is expanded.

size	J	V	D	CDR3	DNA
many	TRBJ2-7	TRBV20-1	-	CSARNPLSYEQYF	TGCAGTGCTAGAAACCCACTCTCCTACGAGCAGTACTTC
many	TRBJ1-4	TRBV28	-	CASSALREGIREKLFF	TGTGCCAGCAGTGCCCTCAGGGAGGGGATTCGGGAAAAACTGTTTTTT
-	TRBJ2-7	TRBV28	TRBD1	CASSGLGQGIIHEQYF	TGTGCCAGCAGTGGCTTAGGACAGGGTATTATCCACGAGCAGTACTTC
many	TRBJ1-5	TRBV20-1	-	CSARVLGNQPQHF	TGCAGTGCTCGGGTTCTTGGCAATCAGCCCCAGCATTTT
few	TRBJ2-5	TRBV20-1	-	CSASPGPGVTQYF	TGCAGTGCTAGTCCGGGACCGGGTGTGACCCAGTACTTC
-	TRBJ1-6	TRBV2	-	CASSEIGHPSASPLHF	TGTGCCAGCAGTGAAATCGGACACCCTTCGGCCTCACCCCTCCACTTT
many	TRBJ2-7	TRBV5-8	TRBD1	CASRLRQGGNEQYF	TGTGCCAGCAGGTTGCGACAGGGCGGTAACGAGCAGTACTTC
many	TRBJ2-2	TRBV5-1	TRBD1	CASSLPRGQGTGELFF	TGCGCCAGCAGCTTACCCAGGGGGCAAGGAACCGGGGAGCTGTTTTTT
many	TRBJ2-2	TRBV9	-	CASSVDHSTGELFF	TGTGCCAGCAGCGTAGATCACAGTACCGGGGAGCTGTTTTTT
many	TRBJ2-7	TRBV2	-	CASRHRTAFYEQYF	TGTGCCAGCAGGCACAGGACAGCCTTTTACGAGCAGTACTTC
-	TRBJ1-1	TRBV12-3/TRBV12-4	-	CASSFSGQGRTEAFF	TGTGCCAGCAGTTTTAGCGGGCAGGGGAGAACTGAAGCTTTCTTT
many	TRBJ1-2	TRBV19	TRBD1	CASRPPGQSYGYTF	TGTGCCAGTAGACCTCCGGGACAGTCCTATGGCTACACCTTC
-	TRBJ1-1	TRBV28	-	CASRPIRVAGPNTEAFF	TGTGCCAGCCGACCAATACGGGTGGCAGGGCCGAACACTGAAGCTTTCTTT
many	TRBJ1-6	TRBV6-2/TRBV6-3	-	CASSRGSYNSPLHF	TGTGCCAGCTCTAGGGGCTCCTATAATTCACCCCTCCACTTT
many	TRBJ1-1	TRBV7-8	-	CASSLTRGDTEAFF	TGTGCCAGCAGTCTTACTAGGGGTGACACTGAAGCTTTCTTT
many	TRBJ1-3	TRBV15	-	CATSRRDGYSGNTIYF	TGTGCCACCAGCAGGAGGGACGGATACTCTGGAAACACCATATATTTT
few	TRBJ2-7	TRBV18	-	CASSPQAAPSYEQYF	TGTGCCAGCTCACCACAGGCAGCGCCCTCCTACGAGCAGTACTTC
many	TRBJ1-5	TRBV27	TRBD1	CASRIGQGVNQPQHF	TGTGCCAGCAGAATAGGACAGGGCGTCAATCAGCCCCAGCATTTT
once	TRBJ2-7	TRBV24-1	-	CATSDSQREQYF	TGTGCCACCAGTGATTCCCAGCGGGAGCAGTACTTC
many	TRBJ2-4	TRBV28	-	CASSLQGSNIQYF	TGTGCCAGCAGTTTGCAGGGGTCAAACATTCAGTACTTC